This TCR beta chain came from a study of T cells in localized non-small cell lung cancer. Findings of the study overall: There was an association of higher blood T cell density with longer overall survival. Heterogeneity within the tumor remains possible, as just one region underwent sequencing. It was uninvolved adjacent lung that showed the highest T cell clonality, exceeding tumor. The appearance of a median roughly 53 of the top 100 tumor clones was seen in adjacent lung.

Trimming cost V 1 base and J 0 bases, with 10 bases left between them. The germline V gene has CDR1 SGHDN and CDR2 FVKESK. The CDR3 extends over 16 amino acids. Worth noting for this clone: Its antigen remains unidentified.

Method: immunoSEQ multiplex PCR; TCRdb's copy keeps in-frame clones and lacks some. The sample contains 75,000 to 95,000 clones, around 80% of which appear only once. Sequenced material: PBMCs, taken before any cancer treatment. The TCR comes from a man aged 40 to 75 with stage II squamous cell lung carcinoma. This chain joins TRBV14 and TRBJ2-1; a possible D gene is TRBD2 (5 bases). The CDR3 sequence is CASSQVGGRSYNEQFF. For the CDR3, the DNA is TGTGCCAGCAGCCAAGTTGGCGGGCGCTCCTACAATGAGCAGTTCTTC.